A selection of T cell receptor beta chains follows, all from one sample in a study of beta chain features in type 1 diabetes. Sequenced by immunoSEQ multiplex PCR; TCRdb stores in-frame clones only, minus some. Here the sample spans about 660,000 clones, 11% to 15% being singletons. Source material: naive CD4+ T cells from blood. The receptor set was obtained from a man between 18 and 29 years old with type 1 diabetes. Each CDR3 is given with its conserved first and last residue. D genes are given only for firm matches. Size values are once, few and many counts, or a class for expanded clones, and some rows have none.

CDR3 protein: CAWTRGMNTEAFF
CDR3 DNA: TGTGCCTGGACCCGGGGGATGAACACTGAAGCTTTCTTT
D gene: -
J gene: TRBJ1-1
V gene: TRBV30
clone size: few

CDR3 protein: CASSLVFRSGGYTF
CDR3 DNA: TGTGCCAGCAGCTTGGTGTTCAGATCCGGGGGCTACACCTTC
D gene: -
J gene: TRBJ1-2
V gene: TRBV5-4
clone size: -

CDR3 protein: CASGRTYEQYF
CDR3 DNA: TGTGCCAGTGGACGGACCTACGAGCAGTACTTC
D gene: -
J gene: TRBJ2-7
V gene: TRBV19
clone size: -

CDR3 protein: CASSGQGIMNTEAFF
CDR3 DNA: TGTGCCAGCAGTGGACAGGGAATCATGAACACTGAAGCTTTCTTT
D gene: TRBD1
J gene: TRBJ1-1
V gene: TRBV2
clone size: -

CDR3 protein: CASNYYGQGEYEQYF
CDR3 DNA: TGTGCCTCCAATTACTATGGACAGGGAGAGTACGAGCAGTACTTC
D gene: TRBD1
J gene: TRBJ2-7
V gene: TRBV30
clone size: few

CDR3 protein: CASSLPSVDEQYF
CDR3 DNA: TGTGCCAGCAGCCTCCCTAGCGTCGACGAGCAGTACTTC
D gene: -
J gene: TRBJ2-7
V gene: TRBV11-3
clone size: few

CDR3 protein: CASSPGGRNSNQPQHF
CDR3 DNA: TGTGCCAGCAGTCCTGGGGGCAGGAATAGCAATCAGCCCCAGCATTTT
D gene: -
J gene: TRBJ1-5
V gene: TRBV27
clone size: -

CDR3 protein: CATSIGGLFNEQFF
CDR3 DNA: TGTGCCACCAGCATTGGGGGGTTGTTCAATGAGCAGTTCTTC
D gene: -
J gene: TRBJ2-1
V gene: TRBV15
clone size: few

CDR3 protein: CAWSVLNGYTF
CDR3 DNA: TGTGCCTGGAGTGTACTAAATGGCTACACCTTC
D gene: -
J gene: TRBJ1-2
V gene: TRBV30
clone size: -

CDR3 protein: CASSLWASGNTGELFF
CDR3 DNA: TGCGCCAGCAGCTTGTGGGCTAGCGGAAACACCGGGGAGCTGTTTTTT
D gene: TRBD2
J gene: TRBJ2-2
V gene: TRBV5-1
clone size: -

CDR3 protein: CASSQVPGQGDSPLHF
CDR3 DNA: TGCGCCAGCAGCCAAGTTCCGGGACAGGGGGATTCACCCCTCCACTTT
D gene: TRBD1
J gene: TRBJ1-6
V gene: TRBV4-3
clone size: few

CDR3 protein: CASSSDREETQYF
CDR3 DNA: TGTGCTAGCAGCTCGGACAGGGAAGAGACCCAGTACTTC
D gene: TRBD1
J gene: TRBJ2-5
V gene: TRBV7-7
clone size: few

CDR3 protein: CASSLSGLAAESQYF
CDR3 DNA: TGTGCCAGCAGCTTGTCGGGACTAGCGGCAGAGTCGCAGTATTTT
D gene: TRBD2
J gene: TRBJ2-3
V gene: TRBV5-4
clone size: -

CDR3 protein: CASSLGAEYNEQFF
CDR3 DNA: TGCGCCAGCAGCTTGGGGGCGGAGTACAATGAGCAGTTCTTC
D gene: -
J gene: TRBJ2-1
V gene: TRBV5-1
clone size: few

CDR3 protein: CASSFTGTGLYEQYF
CDR3 DNA: TGTGCCAGCAGTTTCACCGGGACAGGACTATACGAGCAGTACTTC
D gene: TRBD1
J gene: TRBJ2-7
V gene: TRBV27
clone size: -

CDR3 protein: CAWAGGNSGNTIYF
CDR3 DNA: TGTGCCTGGGCAGGGGGTAACTCTGGAAACACCATATATTTT
D gene: TRBD1
J gene: TRBJ1-3
V gene: TRBV30
clone size: few

CDR3 protein: CASSRQENTEAFF
CDR3 DNA: TGTGCCAGCAGCCGGCAAGAGAACACTGAAGCTTTCTTT
D gene: -
J gene: TRBJ1-1
V gene: TRBV11-2
clone size: few

CDR3 protein: CASSQRLLAVGEQFF
CDR3 DNA: TGTGCCAGCAGCCAACGCCTACTAGCGGTGGGTGAGCAGTTCTTC
D gene: TRBD2
J gene: TRBJ2-1
V gene: TRBV4-2
clone size: few